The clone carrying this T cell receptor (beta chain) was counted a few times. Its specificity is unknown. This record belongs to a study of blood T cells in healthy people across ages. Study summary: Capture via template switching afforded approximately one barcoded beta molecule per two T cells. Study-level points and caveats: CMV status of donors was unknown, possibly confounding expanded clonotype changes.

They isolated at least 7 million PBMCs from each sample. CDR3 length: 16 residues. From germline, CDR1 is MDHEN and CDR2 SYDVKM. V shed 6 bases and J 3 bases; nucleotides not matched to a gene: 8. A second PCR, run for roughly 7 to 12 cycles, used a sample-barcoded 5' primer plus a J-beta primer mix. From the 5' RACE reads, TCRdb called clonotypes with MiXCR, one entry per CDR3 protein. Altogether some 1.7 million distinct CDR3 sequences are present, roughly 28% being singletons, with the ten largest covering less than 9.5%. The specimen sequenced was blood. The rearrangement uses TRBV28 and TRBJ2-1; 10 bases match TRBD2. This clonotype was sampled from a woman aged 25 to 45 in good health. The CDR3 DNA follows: TGTGCCAGCAGCTCGAAGCGGGGGGGGATCTACAATGAGCAGTTCTTC. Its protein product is CASSSKRGGIYNEQFF.